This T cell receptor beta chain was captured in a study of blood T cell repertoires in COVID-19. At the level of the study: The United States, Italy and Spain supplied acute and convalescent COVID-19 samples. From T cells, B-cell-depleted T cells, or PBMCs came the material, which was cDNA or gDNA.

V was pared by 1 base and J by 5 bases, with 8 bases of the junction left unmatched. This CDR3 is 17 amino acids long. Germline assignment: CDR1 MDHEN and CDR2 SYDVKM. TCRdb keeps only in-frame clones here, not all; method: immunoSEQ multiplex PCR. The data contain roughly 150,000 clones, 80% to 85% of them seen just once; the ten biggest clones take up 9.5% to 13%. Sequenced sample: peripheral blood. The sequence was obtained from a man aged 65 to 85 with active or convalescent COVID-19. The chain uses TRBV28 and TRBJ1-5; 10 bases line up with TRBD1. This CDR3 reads CASSLSRQGAGDQPQHF. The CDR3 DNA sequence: TGTGCCAGCAGTTTATCCCGACAGGGGGCGGGAGATCAGCCCCAGCATTTT.